The 25 T cell receptor beta chains below come from one sample, sequenced in a study of blood T cell repertoires in COVID-19. Libraries were prepared by immunoSEQ multiplex PCR; TCRdb keeps only in-frame clonotypes and omits some of them. The table lists a few hundred thousand clones, around 89% of them singletons. What was sequenced was peripheral blood. Receptors were obtained from a man in his 60s who had recovered from COVID-19.

The gene calls are TRBV3-1 (or the pseudogene TRBV3-2) and TRBJ2-5; 8 bases line up with TRBD2. CDR3 length equals 14 residues. Per the germline V gene, CDR1 is LGHDT and CDR2 is YNNKEL (reference sequence). V gave up 5 bases and J gave up 2 bases; unmatched junction bases: 4. The CDR3 region is CASSYQRGQETQYF. In nucleotides, the CDR3 is TGTGCCAGCAGCTACCAGCGGGGGCAAGAGACCCAGTACTTC.

This clone has only one observation. The chain has TRBV3-1 (or the pseudogene TRBV3-2) and TRBJ1-5, with TRBD1 identical over 7 bases. The CDR3 runs 19 residues. V lost 0 bases, J lost 1 base, and 12 bases stayed unmatched. CDR1 and CDR2 from the germline V gene are LGHDT and YNNKEL (reference sequence). CDR3 amino acids: CASSQDFGPAGGSNQPQHF. The CDR3 coding sequence is TGTGCCAGCAGCCAAGACTTCGGCCCTGCAGGGGGAAGCAATCAGCCCCAGCATTTT.

This chain connects TRBV3-1 (or the pseudogene TRBV3-2) to TRBJ1-4; TRBD1 agrees at 10 bases. Germline V CDR1 and CDR2: LGHDT, YNNKEL (reference sequence). The CDR3 is 16 amino acids. V lost 0 bases, J lost 10 bases, and 8 bases stayed unmatched. CDR3 nucleotide sequence: TGTGCCAGCAGCCAAGATCTTGGGACAGGGGAAGCAAAACTGTTTTTT. This codes for CASSQDLGTGEAKLFF.

The rearrangement uses TRBV7-7 and TRBJ2-5; tentatively, D is TRBD2 (7 bases). V lost 4 bases and J lost 5, with 11 bases in between. Germline V lookup: CDR1 SSHAT, CDR2 FNYEAQ (reference sequence). The CDR3 has 13 amino acids. This CDR3 reads CASSSGGRETQYF. CDR3 bases: TGTGCCAGCAGCTCGGGGGGCCGGGAGACCCAGTACTTC.

This sequence joins TRBV5-1 and TRBJ2-1; TRBD1 matches 7 bases. The junction had 8 bases not matched to a gene; V was cut back by 8 bases and J by 3 bases. Germline V CDR1 and CDR2: SGHRS, YFSETQ. The CDR3 covers 14 residues. CDR3 nucleotide sequence: TGCGCCAGTCGTCTAGGGGACAGCTACAATGAGCAGTTCTTC. Residues: CASRLGDSYNEQFF.

The chain combines TRBV6-6 with TRBJ1-3; TRBD1 agrees at 7 bases. This CDR3 region has 14 residues. Germline trimming cut 7 bases from V and 4 bases from J; bases unmatched to any gene: 7. Germline V gene data show CDR1 as MNHNY and CDR2 as SVGAGI (reference sequence). The CDR3 DNA is TGTGCCAGCATCGACAGGGTTCAAGGAAACACCATATATTTT. It codes for CASIDRVQGNTIYF.

This chain uses TRBV5-1 with TRBJ1-2; 10 bases fit TRBD1. The CDR3 is 16 residues long. The V gene's germline CDR1 is SGHRS and CDR2 YFSETQ. J gave up 4 bases and V 4 bases, and 10 bases lay outside the gene matches. In DNA, the CDR3 is TGCGCCAGCAGCAGAACCGGACAGGGGGGGTCCTATGGCTACACCTTC. It is translated as CASSRTGQGGSYGYTF. Variable domain in full (rest from reference TRBV5-1 and TRBJ1-2): KAGVTQTPRYLIKTRGQQVTLSCSPISGHRSVSWYQQTPGQGLQFLFEYFSETQRNKGNFPGRFSGRQFSNSRSEMNVSTLELGDSALYLCASSRTGQGGSYGYTFGSGTRLTVV.

The V call is TRBV10-2, the J call TRBJ1-2; 9 bases align to TRBD1. CDR3 length: 14 residues. From germline, CDR1 is WSHSY and CDR2 SAAADI. Germline trimming cut 8 bases from V and 1 base from J; bases unmatched to any gene: 5. CDR3 DNA: TGCGCCAGCGCACGGACAGGGGATAACTATGGCTACACCTTC. It encodes CASARTGDNYGYTF.

This chain links TRBV5-1 with TRBJ1-5; 10 nucleotides line up with TRBD1. The CDR3 sequence is 16 residues long. In germline, CDR1 is SGHRS, CDR2 YFSETQ. The junction had 11 bases not matched to a gene; V was cut back by 4 bases and J by 7 bases. As DNA, the CDR3 is TGCGCCAGCAGCCCCACGGGACAGGGGCAAGGGCAGCCCCAGCATTTT. It codes for CASSPTGQGQGQPQHF.

The table lists this clone with a few counts. The chain is built from TRBV19 and TRBJ2-7; D not resolved. Germline-derived CDR1 and CDR2 are LNHDA and SQIVND (reference sequence). The CDR3 is 14 amino acids. Trimming took 1 base from V and 0 from J, leaving 7 bases between them. CDR3 sequence reads: CASSIGHYSYEQYF. The CDR3 DNA reads TGTGCCAGTAGTATAGGCCACTACTCCTACGAGCAGTACTTC.

The rearrangement links TRBV7-6 to TRBJ2-7; 12 bases agree with TRBD1. The CDR3 is 22 residues long. The germline CDR1 and CDR2 sequences are SGHVS and FNYEAQ. V lost 1 base, J lost 3 bases, and 22 bases stayed unmatched. The CDR3 DNA reads as TGTGCCAGCAGCTTAGTACCCAAGACGGGCGGTGGCGGGACAGGGGGCATCTACGAGCAGTACTTC. This encodes CASSLVPKTGGGGTGGIYEQYF.

The CDR3 loop is CASSLEGSPQHF. The CDR3 region has the DNA TGTGCCAGCAGCTTAGAGGGGTCGCCCCAGCATTTT. The chain carries TRBV7-9 and TRBJ1-5, with D tentatively TRBD1 (5 bases). Germline V gives CDR1 SEHNR, CDR2 FQNEAQ (reference sequence). V lost 1 base and J lost 9, with 7 bases in between. The length of the CDR3 is 12 residues.

The V call is TRBV11-3, the J call TRBJ2-1, with D perhaps matching TRBD2 (5 bases). The germline V gene has CDR1 SGHNT and CDR2 YENEEA. The CDR3 spans 13 residues. The ends were cut back, 5 bases at V and 8 bases at J, with 13 bases in the middle. CDR3 amino acids: CASSPRGFDEQFF. The CDR3 DNA reads as TGTGCCAGCAGCCCCCGGGGATTCGATGAGCAGTTCTTC.

The chain combines TRBV5-5 with TRBJ2-4; a possible D gene is TRBD1 (7 bases). The CDR3 is 15 amino acids. V was cut by 4 bases and J by 2 bases, with 13 bases left in between. Germline CDR1 is SGHKS and CDR2 is YYEKEE (reference sequence). Here the CDR3 reads CASSPTGTSKNIQYF. CDR3 sequence (DNA): TGTGCCAGCAGCCCGACAGGGACTTCCAAAAACATTCAGTACTTC.

The V gene is TRBV2, the J gene TRBJ2-7; no definite D call. Trimming took off 3 bases at V and 2 bases at J, with 11 bases between the two ends. This CDR3 region has 14 residues. The germline V gene has CDR1 SNHLY and CDR2 FYNNEI. In DNA, the CDR3 is TGTGCCAGCAGTGACACAGACATTCCCTACGAGCAGTACTTC. This sequence encodes CASSDTDIPYEQYF.

This sequence joins TRBV7-3 and TRBJ2-3, with a weak D call TRBD1 (6 bases). Per the germline V gene, CDR1 is SGHTA and CDR2 is FQGTGA. V lost 4 bases to trimming and J lost 6 bases, with 11 bases between them. The CDR3 contains 13 residues. The CDR3 sequence is CASSSQGSDTQYF. In nucleotides, the CDR3 is TGTGCCAGCAGCTCACAGGGATCTGATACGCAGTATTTT.

This sequence joins TRBV27 and TRBJ2-5; 7 nucleotides match TRBD1. V trimming: 8 bases; J trimming: 7 bases; junction bases outside the gene matches: 7. CDR3 length: 12 amino acids. Germline CDR1 is MNHEY and CDR2 is SMNVEV (reference sequence). Here the CDR3 reads CASCDPGGTQYF. The CDR3, as DNA: TGTGCCAGCTGTGATCCAGGGGGGACCCAGTACTTC.

J is TRBJ2-5 and V is TRBV18, with 7 bases that match TRBD1. This CDR3 has 13 amino acids. CDR1 KGHSH and CDR2 LQKENI come from the germline V gene. V trimming: 4 bases; J trimming: 3 bases; junction bases outside the gene matches: 2. This chain's CDR3 is CASSHDREETQYF. CDR3 DNA sequence: TGTGCCAGCTCACACGACAGGGAAGAGACCCAGTACTTC.

The gene calls are TRBV12-3 or TRBV12-4 and TRBJ1-5; D may be TRBD1 (6 bases). With 3 bases removed from V and 5 bases from J, the gap between germline ends came to 8 bases. This CDR3 spans 13 amino acids. In DNA, the CDR3 is TGTGCCAGCAGTTTCAAGGGGGATCAGCCCCAGCATTTT. Residues: CASSFKGDQPQHF.

The rearrangement joins TRBV25-1 to TRBJ1-4; no reliable D call. With 1 base removed from V and 12 bases from J, the gap between germline ends came to 15 bases. In germline, CDR1 is MGHDK, CDR2 SYGVNS. The CDR3 length is 14 residues. CDR3 protein: CASSEFLVGGELFF. In DNA form, the CDR3 reads TGTGCCAGCAGTGAATTTCTCGTTGGCGGGGAACTGTTTTTT.

The J gene is TRBJ2-1, the V gene TRBV7-9; TRBD1 matches 8 bases. The CDR3 length is 14 residues. With V trimmed by 9 bases and J by 7 bases, 11 bases remained unmatched. Germline V gene data show CDR1 as SEHNR and CDR2 as FQNEAQ (reference sequence). CDR3 in amino acids: CASHSGQGQNEQFF. The CDR3, as DNA: TGTGCCAGTCACTCAGGACAGGGCCAGAATGAGCAGTTCTTC.

The chain joins TRBV2 to TRBJ2-7; 11 nucleotides match TRBD1. Germline loops: CDR1 SNHLY, CDR2 FYNNEI. There are 15 residues in the CDR3. Germline trimming cut 5 bases from V and 4 bases from J; bases unmatched to any gene: 7. In nucleotides, the CDR3 is TGTGCCAGCAGTTTGCCGGGACAGGGGGTTTACGAGCAGTACTTC. The encoded protein is CASSLPGQGVYEQYF.

The V call is TRBV27, the J call TRBJ2-7, with 8 bases lining up with TRBD1. Germline V lookup: CDR1 MNHEY, CDR2 SMNVEV (reference sequence). There are 15 residues in the CDR3. The V gene end was trimmed by 5 bases and the J gene end by 0 bases; junction bases not matched to a gene: 6. The CDR3 bases are TGTGCCAGCAGTCCCCGGGACAGGAGCTCCTACGAGCAGTACTTC. This translates into CASSPRDRSSYEQYF.

The chain carries TRBV10-2 and TRBJ2-1; 7 bases map to TRBD2. The V and J ends lost 9 bases and 4 bases, in that order; junction bases with no gene match: 12. The germline gives CDR1 WSHSY, CDR2 SAAADI. The CDR3 extends over 15 amino acids. The CDR3 region has the DNA TGCGCCAGTCGACCGGGAGCGGGACCTTACAATGAGCAGTTCTTC. Translating it yields CASRPGAGPYNEQFF.

This chain uses TRBV9 with TRBJ2-5; 12 bases agree with TRBD2. This CDR3 comprises 14 residues. V shed 3 bases and J 7 bases; nucleotides not matched to a gene: 4. CDR1 is SGDLS, CDR2 YYNGEE, per germline. CDR3 sequence (DNA): TGTGCCAGCAGCGAGGAACTAGCGGGGGGGACCCAGTACTTC. Protein: CASSEELAGGTQYF. The complete variable domain, with remaining parts taken from reference TRBV9 and TRBJ2-5, reads DSGVTQTPKHLITATGQRVTLRCSPRSGDLSVYWYQQSLDQGLQFLIQYYNGEERAKGNILERFSAQQFPDLHSELNLSSLELGDSALYFCASSEELAGGTQYFGPGTRLLVL.